This TCR beta chain was observed in a study of T cells in tuberculosis. Study background: IGRA-negative adolescents, IGRA-positive adolescents with latent tuberculosis and adults with active tuberculosis formed this South African cohort.

Tuberculin skin test and IGRA determined adolescents' latent tuberculosis status at entry. Looked up from germline, CDR1 is MNHEY and CDR2 is SMNVEV (reference sequence). Trimming removed 6 bases at V and 8 bases at J, with 23 bases between. This CDR3 contains 16 residues. Study results and caveats: GMM-specific TCRs were nearer to active tuberculosis alpha repertoires, suggesting expansion. A GMM-specific repertoire classifier reached roughly 86% accuracy, AUROC over 0.85.

Of note for this clone: Its antigen remains unknown.

Profiling relied on immunoSEQ multiplex PCR, and the TCRdb table lists in-frame clones only, not all of them. The sample shows fewer than 30,000 clones, approximately 95% of them seen only once. V gene TRBV27 combines with J gene TRBJ2-1, with a weak D call TRBD2 (7 bases). This receptor was obtained from a donor under 30 with latent tuberculosis or without tuberculosis infection. The sequenced sample consisted of PBMCs. DNA of the CDR3: TGTGCCAGCAGAGATTTGGGGACACCGGGGGGCGATGAGCAGTTCTTC. Protein: CASRDLGTPGGDEQFF.